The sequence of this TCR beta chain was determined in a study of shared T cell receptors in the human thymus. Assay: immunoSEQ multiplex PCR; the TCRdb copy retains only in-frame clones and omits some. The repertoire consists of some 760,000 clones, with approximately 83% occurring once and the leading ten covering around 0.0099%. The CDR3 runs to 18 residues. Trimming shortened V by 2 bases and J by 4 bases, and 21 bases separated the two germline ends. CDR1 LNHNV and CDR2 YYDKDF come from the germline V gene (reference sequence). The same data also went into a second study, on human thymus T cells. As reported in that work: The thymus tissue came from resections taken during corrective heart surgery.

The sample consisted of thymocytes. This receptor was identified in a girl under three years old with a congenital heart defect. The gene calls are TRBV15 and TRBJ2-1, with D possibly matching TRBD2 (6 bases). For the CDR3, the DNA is TGTGCCACCAGCAGATCAAGCCGGGACTTCAAACCTTACAATGAGCAGTTCTTC. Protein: CATSRSSRDFKPYNEQFF.